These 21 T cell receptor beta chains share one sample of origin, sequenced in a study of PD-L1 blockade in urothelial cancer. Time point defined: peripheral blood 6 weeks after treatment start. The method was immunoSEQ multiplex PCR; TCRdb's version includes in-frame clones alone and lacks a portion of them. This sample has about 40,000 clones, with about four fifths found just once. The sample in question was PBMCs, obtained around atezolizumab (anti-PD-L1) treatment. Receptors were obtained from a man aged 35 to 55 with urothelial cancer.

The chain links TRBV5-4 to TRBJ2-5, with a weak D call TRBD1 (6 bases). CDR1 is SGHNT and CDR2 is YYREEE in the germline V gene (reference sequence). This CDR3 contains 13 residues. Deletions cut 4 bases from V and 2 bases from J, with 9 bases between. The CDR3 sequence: CASSIQGQETQYF. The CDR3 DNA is TGTGCCAGCAGCATCCAGGGGCAAGAGACCCAGTACTTC.

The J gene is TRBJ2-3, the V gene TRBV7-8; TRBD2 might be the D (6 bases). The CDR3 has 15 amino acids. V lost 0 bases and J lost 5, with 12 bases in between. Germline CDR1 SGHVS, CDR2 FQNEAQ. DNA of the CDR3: TGTGCCAGCAGCTTAGCCCCGGGAGAGGGAGATACGCAGTATTTT. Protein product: CASSLAPGEGDTQYF.

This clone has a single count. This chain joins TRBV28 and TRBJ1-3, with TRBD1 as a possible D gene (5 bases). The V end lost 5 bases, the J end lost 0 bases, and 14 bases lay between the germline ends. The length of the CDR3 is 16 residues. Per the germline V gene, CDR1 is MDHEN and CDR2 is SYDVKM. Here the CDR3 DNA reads TGTGCCAGCAGTCCTCAACAGGTTCCCTCTGGAAACACCATATATTTT. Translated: CASSPQQVPSGNTIYF.

The CDR3 is CASRPWGGLGETQYF. CDR3 nucleotides: TGTGCAAGTCGCCCCTGGGGGGGGTTGGGAGAGACCCAGTACTTC. This chain joins TRBV12-2 and TRBJ2-5; TRBD2 is taken as the D call from the table, unchecked against the DNA. TRBV12-2 represents a pseudogene. This CDR3 spans 15 amino acids.

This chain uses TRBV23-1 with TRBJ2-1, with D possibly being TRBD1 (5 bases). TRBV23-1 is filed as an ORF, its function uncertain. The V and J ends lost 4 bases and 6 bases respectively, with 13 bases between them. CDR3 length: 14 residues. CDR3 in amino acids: CASSPQGESNEQFF. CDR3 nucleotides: TGCGCCAGCAGTCCCCAGGGTGAAAGCAATGAGCAGTTCTTC.

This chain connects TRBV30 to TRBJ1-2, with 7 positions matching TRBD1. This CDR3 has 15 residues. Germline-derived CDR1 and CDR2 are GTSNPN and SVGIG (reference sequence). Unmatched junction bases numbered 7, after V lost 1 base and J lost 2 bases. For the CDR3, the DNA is TGTGCCTGGAGTGCCTCGGACAGGCCAAACTATGGCTACACCTTC. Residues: CAWSASDRPNYGYTF.

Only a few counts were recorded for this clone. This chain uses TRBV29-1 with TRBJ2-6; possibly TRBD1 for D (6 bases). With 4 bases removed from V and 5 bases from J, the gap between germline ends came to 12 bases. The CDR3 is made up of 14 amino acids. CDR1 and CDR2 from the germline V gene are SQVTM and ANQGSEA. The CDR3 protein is CSVARGSRANVLTF. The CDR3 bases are TGCAGCGTTGCCAGGGGTAGTAGGGCCAACGTCCTGACTTTC.

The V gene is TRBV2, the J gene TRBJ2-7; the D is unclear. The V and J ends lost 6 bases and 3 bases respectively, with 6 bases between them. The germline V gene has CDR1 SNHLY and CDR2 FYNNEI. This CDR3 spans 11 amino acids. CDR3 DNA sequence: TGTGCCAGCAGGGCAAACTACGAGCAGTACTTC. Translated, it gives CASRANYEQYF. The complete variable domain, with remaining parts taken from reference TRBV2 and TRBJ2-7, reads EPEVTQTPSHQVTQMGQEVILRCVPISNHLYFYWYRQILGQKVEFLVSFYNNEISEKSEIFDDQFSVERPDGSNFTLKIRSTKLEDSAMYFCASRANYEQYFGPGTRLTVT.

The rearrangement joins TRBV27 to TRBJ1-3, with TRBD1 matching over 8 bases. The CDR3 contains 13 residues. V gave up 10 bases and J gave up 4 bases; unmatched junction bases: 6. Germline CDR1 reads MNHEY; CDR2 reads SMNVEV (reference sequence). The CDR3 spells CAIPGGNGNTIYF. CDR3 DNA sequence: TGTGCCATCCCAGGGGGCAACGGAAACACCATATATTTT.

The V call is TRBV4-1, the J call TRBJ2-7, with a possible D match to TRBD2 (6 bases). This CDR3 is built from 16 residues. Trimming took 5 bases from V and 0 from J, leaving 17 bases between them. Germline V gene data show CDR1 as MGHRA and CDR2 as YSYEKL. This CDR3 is CASSFSPGSVSYEQYF. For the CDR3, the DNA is TGCGCCAGCAGCTTTTCCCCCGGGAGCGTCTCCTACGAGCAGTACTTC.

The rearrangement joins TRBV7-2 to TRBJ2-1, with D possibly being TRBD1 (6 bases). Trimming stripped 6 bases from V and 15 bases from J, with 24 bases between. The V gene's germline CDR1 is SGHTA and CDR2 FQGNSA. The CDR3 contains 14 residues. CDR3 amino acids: CASSSQGYGGPGFF. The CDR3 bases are TGTGCCAGCAGTTCACAGGGCTACGGCGGACCGGGGTTCTTC.

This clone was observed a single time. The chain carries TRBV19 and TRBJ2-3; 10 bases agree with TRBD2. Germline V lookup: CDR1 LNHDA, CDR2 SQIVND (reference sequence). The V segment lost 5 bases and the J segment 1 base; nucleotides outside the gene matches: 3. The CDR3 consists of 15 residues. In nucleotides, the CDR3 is TGTGCCAGTAGTGGACTAGCGGACCGCACAGATACGCAGTATTTT. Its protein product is CASSGLADRTDTQYF.

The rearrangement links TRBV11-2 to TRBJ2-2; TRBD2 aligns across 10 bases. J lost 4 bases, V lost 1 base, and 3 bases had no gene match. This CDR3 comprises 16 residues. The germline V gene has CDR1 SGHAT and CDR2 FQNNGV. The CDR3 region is CASSLAGTSVTGELFF. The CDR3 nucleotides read TGTGCCAGCAGCTTAGCGGGGACTAGCGTCACCGGGGAGCTGTTTTTT.

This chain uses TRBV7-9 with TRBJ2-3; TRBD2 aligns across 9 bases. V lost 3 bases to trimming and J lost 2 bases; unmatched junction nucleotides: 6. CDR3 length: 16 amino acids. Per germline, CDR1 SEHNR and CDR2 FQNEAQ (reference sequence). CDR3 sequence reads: CASSLAGGEDTDTQYF. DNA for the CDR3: TGTGCCAGCAGCTTGGCGGGAGGGGAGGACACAGATACGCAGTATTTT.

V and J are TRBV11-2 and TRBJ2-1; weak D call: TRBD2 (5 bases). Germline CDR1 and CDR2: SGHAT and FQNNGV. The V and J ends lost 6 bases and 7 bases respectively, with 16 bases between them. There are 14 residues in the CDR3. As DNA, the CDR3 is TGTGCCAGCAGACAAACAACTAGAGGTAATGAGCAGTTCTTC. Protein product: CASRQTTRGNEQFF.

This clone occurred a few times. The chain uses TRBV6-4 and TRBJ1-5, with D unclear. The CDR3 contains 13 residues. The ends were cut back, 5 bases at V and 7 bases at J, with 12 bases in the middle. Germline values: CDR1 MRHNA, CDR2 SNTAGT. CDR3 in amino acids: CASSTEEGQPQHF. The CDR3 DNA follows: TGTGCCAGCAGTACTGAAGAGGGACAGCCCCAGCATTTT.

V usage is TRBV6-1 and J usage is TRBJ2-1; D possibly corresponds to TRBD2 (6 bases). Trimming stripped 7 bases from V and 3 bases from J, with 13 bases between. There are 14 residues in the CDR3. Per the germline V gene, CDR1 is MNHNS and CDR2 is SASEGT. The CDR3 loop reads CASTLEGRYNEQFF. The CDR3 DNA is TGTGCCAGCACCTTGGAGGGCCGCTACAATGAGCAGTTCTTC.

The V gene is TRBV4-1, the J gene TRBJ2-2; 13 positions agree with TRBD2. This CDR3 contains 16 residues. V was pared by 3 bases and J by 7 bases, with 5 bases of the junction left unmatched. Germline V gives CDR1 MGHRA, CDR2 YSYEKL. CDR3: CASSHPGTSGDGELFF. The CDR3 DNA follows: TGCGCCAGCAGCCACCCCGGGACTAGCGGGGACGGGGAGCTGTTTTTT.

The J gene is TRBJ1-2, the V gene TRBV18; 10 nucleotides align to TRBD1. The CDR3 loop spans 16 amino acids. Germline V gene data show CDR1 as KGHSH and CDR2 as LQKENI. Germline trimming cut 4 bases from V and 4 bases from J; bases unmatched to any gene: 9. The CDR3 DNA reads TGTGCCAGCTCACAAACGACGGACAGGGGGGGCTATGGCTACACCTTC. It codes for CASSQTTDRGGYGYTF. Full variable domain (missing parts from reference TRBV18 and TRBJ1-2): NAGVMQNPRHLVRRRGQEARLRCSPMKGHSHVYWYRQLPEEGLKFMVYLQKENIIDESGMPKERFSAEFPKEGPSILRIQQVVRGDSAAYFCASSQTTDRGGYGYTFGSGTRLTVV.

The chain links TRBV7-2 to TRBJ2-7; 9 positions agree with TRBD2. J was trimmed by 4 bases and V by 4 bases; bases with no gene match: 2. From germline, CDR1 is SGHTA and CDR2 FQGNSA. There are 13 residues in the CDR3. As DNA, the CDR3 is TGTGCCAGCAGCTCAAGCGGGGGGTACGAGCAGTACTTC. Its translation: CASSSSGGYEQYF.

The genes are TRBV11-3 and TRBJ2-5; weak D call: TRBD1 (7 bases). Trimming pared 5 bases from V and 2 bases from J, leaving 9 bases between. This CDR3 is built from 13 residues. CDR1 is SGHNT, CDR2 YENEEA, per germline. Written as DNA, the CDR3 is TGTGCCAGCAGCCAGGGGGGTCAAGAGACCCAGTACTTC. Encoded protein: CASSQGGQETQYF.